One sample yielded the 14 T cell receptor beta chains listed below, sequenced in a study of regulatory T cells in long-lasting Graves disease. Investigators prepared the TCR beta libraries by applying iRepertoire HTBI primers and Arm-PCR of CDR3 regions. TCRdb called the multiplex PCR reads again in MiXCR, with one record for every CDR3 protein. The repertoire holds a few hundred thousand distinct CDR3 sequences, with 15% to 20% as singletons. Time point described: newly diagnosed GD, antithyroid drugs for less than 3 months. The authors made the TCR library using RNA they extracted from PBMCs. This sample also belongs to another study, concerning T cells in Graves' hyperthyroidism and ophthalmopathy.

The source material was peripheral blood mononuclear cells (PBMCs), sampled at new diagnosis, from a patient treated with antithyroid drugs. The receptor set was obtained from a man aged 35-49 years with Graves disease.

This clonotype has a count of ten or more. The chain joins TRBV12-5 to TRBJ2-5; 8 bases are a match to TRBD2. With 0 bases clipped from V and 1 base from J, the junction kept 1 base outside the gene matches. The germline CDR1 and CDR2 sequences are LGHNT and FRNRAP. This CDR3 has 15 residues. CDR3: CASGLVGGVQETQYF. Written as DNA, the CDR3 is TGTGCTAGTGGTTTGGTCGGGGGGGTCCAAGAGACCCAGTACTTC. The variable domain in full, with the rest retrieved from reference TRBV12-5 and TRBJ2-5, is DARVTQTPRHKVTEMGQEVTMRCQPILGHNTVFWYRQTMMQGLELLAYFRNRAPLDDSGMPKDRFSAEMPDATLATLKIQPSEPRDSAVYFCASGLVGGVQETQYFGPGTRLLVL.

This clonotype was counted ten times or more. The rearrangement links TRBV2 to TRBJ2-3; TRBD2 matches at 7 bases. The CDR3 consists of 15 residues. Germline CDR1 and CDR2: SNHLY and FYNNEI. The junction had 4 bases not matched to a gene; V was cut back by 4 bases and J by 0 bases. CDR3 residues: CASSASGVSTDTQYF. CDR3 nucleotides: TGTGCCAGCAGTGCCAGCGGGGTCAGCACAGATACGCAGTATTTT.

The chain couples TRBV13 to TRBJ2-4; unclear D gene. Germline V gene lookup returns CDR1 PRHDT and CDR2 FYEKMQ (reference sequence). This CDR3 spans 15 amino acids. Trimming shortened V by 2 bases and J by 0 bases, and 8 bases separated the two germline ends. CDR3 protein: CASSLTVGAKNIQYF. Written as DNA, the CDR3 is TGTGCCAGCAGCTTAACCGTGGGAGCCAAAAACATTCAGTACTTC.

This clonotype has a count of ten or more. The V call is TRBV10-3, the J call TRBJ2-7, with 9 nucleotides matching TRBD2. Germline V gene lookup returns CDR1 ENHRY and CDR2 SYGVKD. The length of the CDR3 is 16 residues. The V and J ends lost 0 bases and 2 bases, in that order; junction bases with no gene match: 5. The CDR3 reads CAISESGRGGTYEQYF. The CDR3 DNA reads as TGTGCCATCAGTGAGTCTGGGCGGGGGGGCACCTACGAGCAGTACTTC.

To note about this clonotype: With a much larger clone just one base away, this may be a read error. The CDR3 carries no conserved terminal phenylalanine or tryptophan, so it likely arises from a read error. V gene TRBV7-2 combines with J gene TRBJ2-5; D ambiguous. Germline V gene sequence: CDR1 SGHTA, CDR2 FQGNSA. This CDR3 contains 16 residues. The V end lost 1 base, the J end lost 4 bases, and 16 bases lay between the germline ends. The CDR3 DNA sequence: TGTGCCAGCAGCTTAGTATTGGGTGGGAATTCAGAGACCCAGTACTCC. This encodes CASSLVLGGNSETQYS.

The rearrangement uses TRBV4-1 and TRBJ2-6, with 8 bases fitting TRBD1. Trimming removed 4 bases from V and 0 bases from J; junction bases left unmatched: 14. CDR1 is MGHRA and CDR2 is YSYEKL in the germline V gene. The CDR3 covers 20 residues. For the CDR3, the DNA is TGCGCCAGCAGCCCGCACTTCGGGACAGGCCTTTTCTCTGGGGCCAACGTCCTGACTTTC. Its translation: CASSPHFGTGLFSGANVLTF.

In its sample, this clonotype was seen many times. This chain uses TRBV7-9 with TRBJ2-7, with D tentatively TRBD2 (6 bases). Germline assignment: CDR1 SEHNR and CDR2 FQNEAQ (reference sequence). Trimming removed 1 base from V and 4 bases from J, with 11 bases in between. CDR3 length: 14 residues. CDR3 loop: CASSLDSGGYEQYF. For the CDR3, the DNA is TGTGCCAGCAGCTTAGATAGCGGAGGATACGAGCAGTACTTC. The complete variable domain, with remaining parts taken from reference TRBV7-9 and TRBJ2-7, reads DTGVSQNPRHKITKRGQNVTFRCDPISEHNRLYWYRQTLGQGPEFLTYFQNEAQLEKSRLLSDRFSAERPKGSFSTLEIQRTEQGDSAMYLCASSLDSGGYEQYFGPGTRLTVT.

Here the CDR3 DNA reads TGTGCCAGCAGACTGGGGCCGGGCAATCAGCCCCAGCATTTT. Translating it yields CASRLGPGNQPQHF. The chain uses TRBV6-1 and TRBJ1-5; perhaps TRBD1 as D (5 bases). The CDR3 is 14 residues long. From germline, CDR1 is MNHNS and CDR2 SASEGT. V was shortened by 6 bases and J by 2 bases, with 11 bases between the two germline ends.

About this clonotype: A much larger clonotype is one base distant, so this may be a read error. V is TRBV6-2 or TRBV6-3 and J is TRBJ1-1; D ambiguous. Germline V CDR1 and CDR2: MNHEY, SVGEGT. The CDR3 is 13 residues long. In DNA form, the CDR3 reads TGTGCCAGCAGTTACATTTACTCAACGGAAGCTTCCTTT. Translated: CASSYIYSTEASF.

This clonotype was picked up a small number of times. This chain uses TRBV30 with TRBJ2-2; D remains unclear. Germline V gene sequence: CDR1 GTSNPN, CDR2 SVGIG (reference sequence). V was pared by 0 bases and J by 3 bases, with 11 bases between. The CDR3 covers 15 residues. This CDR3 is CAWSVTPYYTGELFF. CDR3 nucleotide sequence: TGTGCCTGGAGTGTAACTCCTTATTACACCGGGGAGCTGTTTTTT.

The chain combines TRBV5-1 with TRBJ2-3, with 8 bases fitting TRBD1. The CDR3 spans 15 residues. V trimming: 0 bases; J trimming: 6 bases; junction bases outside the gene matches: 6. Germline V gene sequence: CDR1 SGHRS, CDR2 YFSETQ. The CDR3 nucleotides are TGCGCCAGCAGCTTGGAGGCCAGGGGGCCTGATACGCAGTATTTT. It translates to CASSLEARGPDTQYF.

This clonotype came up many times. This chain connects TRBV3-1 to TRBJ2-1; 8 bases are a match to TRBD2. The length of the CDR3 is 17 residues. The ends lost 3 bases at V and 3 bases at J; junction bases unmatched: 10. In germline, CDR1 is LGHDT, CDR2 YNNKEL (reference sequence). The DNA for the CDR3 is TGTGCCAGCAGCCAGAGGGTCGCGGGGGGCCTCTACAATGAGCAGTTCTTC. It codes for CASSQRVAGGLYNEQFF.

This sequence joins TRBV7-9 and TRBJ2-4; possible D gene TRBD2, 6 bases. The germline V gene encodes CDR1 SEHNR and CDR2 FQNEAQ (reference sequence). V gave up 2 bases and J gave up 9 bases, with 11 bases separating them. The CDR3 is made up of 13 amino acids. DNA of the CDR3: TGTGCCAGCAGCTTAACGGGGGTCGGCATTCAGTACTTC. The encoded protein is CASSLTGVGIQYF.

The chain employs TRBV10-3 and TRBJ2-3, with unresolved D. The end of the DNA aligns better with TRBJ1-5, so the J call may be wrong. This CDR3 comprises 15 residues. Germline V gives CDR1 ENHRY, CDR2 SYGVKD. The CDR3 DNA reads TGTGCCATCAGTGAGTCAGAAGCGGGTATTTTGGATCAGCATTTT. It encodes CAISESEAGILDQHF.